These 11 T cell receptor beta chains were sequenced from one sample in a study of human T cells and chemical hapten exposure. One entry per CDR3 protein results from TCRdb running MiXCR on the RACE reads. The sample has some 350,000 distinct CDR3 sequences, 6% to 8.5% seen once; the top ten hold more than 7%. The time point was: patch test 1, 2 weeks after DPC sensitization. The sample's treatment: therapeutic diphenylcyclopropenone sensitization with weekly scalp DPC. The material was whole blood, obtained in connection with sensitization to the hapten diphenylcyclopropenone (DPC). The origin of the receptors is a young woman with alopecia areata. Some clones in this sample may be carry-over from other donors' samples.

This clonotype was found many times. The rearrangement uses TRBV13 and TRBJ2-1, with a weak D call TRBD2 (5 bases). V was pared by 5 bases and J by 5 bases, with 13 bases between. CDR3 size: 14 residues. CDR1 is PRHDT and CDR2 is FYEKMQ in the germline V gene (reference sequence). CDR3 sequence reads: CASSPLGDDNEQFF. CDR3 in DNA: TGTGCCAGCAGCCCCCTCGGGGATGACAATGAGCAGTTCTTC.

This clonotype was recorded a few times. V and J are TRBV27 and TRBJ2-2; 9 bases match TRBD1. The CDR3 is made up of 16 amino acids. Germline V gene sequence: CDR1 MNHEY, CDR2 SMNVEV (reference sequence). Losses at the gene ends were 5 bases for V and 5 bases for J; bases not matched to a gene: 9. The DNA of the CDR3 is TGTGCCAGCAGTCCTAGAACAGGGGGCAGGACCGGGGAGCTGTTTTTT. Amino acids: CASSPRTGGRTGELFF.

This clonotype was seen at least ten times. The rearrangement uses TRBV7-2 and TRBJ2-3; D ambiguous. Trimming stripped 1 base from V and 2 bases from J, with 10 bases between. The germline V gene encodes CDR1 SGHTA and CDR2 FQGNSA. This CDR3 is 15 amino acids long. The CDR3 loop is CASSLDGASTDTQYF. In DNA, the CDR3 is TGTGCCAGCAGCTTAGATGGAGCATCCACAGATACGCAGTATTTT.

This chain links TRBV11-2 with TRBJ2-3, with D perhaps being TRBD1 or TRBD2 (5 bases each). The ends were cut back, 8 bases at V and 3 bases at J, with 15 bases in the middle. The CDR3 is 14 amino acids. Germline CDR1 is SGHAT and CDR2 is FQNNGV. The CDR3 loop is CASRWERGTDTQYF. The CDR3 DNA reads TGTGCCAGCCGCTGGGAGAGGGGTACAGATACGCAGTATTTT.

Comment on this clonotype: A much larger clone is a single base away; this may be a read error. The chain carries TRBV28 and TRBJ2-3; possibly TRBD1 for D (5 bases). From germline, CDR1 is MDHEN and CDR2 SYDVKM. The CDR3 has 15 residues. The ends were cut back, 3 bases at V and 0 bases at J, with 10 bases in the middle. In nucleotides, the CDR3 is TGTGCCAGCAGTTTTGTAGGGGCCAGCACAGATACGCAGTATTTT. This gives the protein CASSFVGASTDTQYF.

This clonotype was found many times. The CDR3 sequence is CASSLSTPWIQYF. The CDR3 DNA reads as TGTGCCAGCAGTTTATCAACGCCTTGGATTCAGTACTTC. The rearrangement joins TRBV12-3 or TRBV12-4 to TRBJ2-4; D is undetermined. The CDR3 is made up of 13 amino acids. Trimming stripped 2 bases from V and 10 bases from J, with 12 bases between.

This clonotype has just a few counts. The rearrangement uses TRBV18 and TRBJ1-2; 7 bases line up with TRBD1. Trimming cost V 2 bases and J 4 bases; bases outside gene matches: 4. Germline V gene sequence: CDR1 KGHSH, CDR2 LQKENI. This CDR3 has 14 amino acids. The DNA for the CDR3 is TGTGCCAGCTCACCAGGGGGACAGCTCTATGGCTACACCTTC. It codes for CASSPGGQLYGYTF.

This sequence joins TRBV7-8 and TRBJ2-2; a weak D match, TRBD1 (5 bases). Per the germline V gene, CDR1 is SGHVS and CDR2 is FQNEAQ. There are 14 residues in the CDR3. Trimming removed 4 bases at V and 10 bases at J, with 16 bases between. The CDR3 sequence is CASSYEQVSEELFF. CDR3 in DNA: TGTGCCAGCAGCTACGAACAGGTCTCCGAGGAGCTGTTTTTT. Variable domain in full (rest from reference TRBV7-8 and TRBJ2-2): GAGVSQSPRYKVAKRGQDVALRCDPISGHVSLFWYQQALGQGPEFLTYFQNEAQLDKSGLPSDRFFAERPEGSVSTLKIQRTQQEDSAVYLCASSYEQVSEELFFGEGSRLTVL.

This clonotype was observed many times. CDR3 sequence (DNA): TGTGCCAGCAGCCCACCCGGGACAGTTCCCTACGAGCAGTACTTC. Residues: CASSPPGTVPYEQYF. V gene TRBV7-9 combines with J gene TRBJ2-7; TRBD1 matches 7 bases. This CDR3 comprises 15 residues. Germline CDR1 is SEHNR and CDR2 is FQNEAQ (reference sequence). The trim removed 5 bases at V and 2 bases at J, leaving 9 bases unmatched.

The chain combines TRBV18 with TRBJ1-5; a possible D gene is TRBD1 (6 bases). Germline V gives CDR1 KGHSH, CDR2 LQKENI. CDR3 size: 14 residues. Deletions cut 4 bases from V and 1 base from J, with 8 bases between. CDR3 amino acids: CASSQTGSNQPQHF. CDR3 nucleotides: TGTGCCAGCTCACAGACAGGAAGCAATCAGCCCCAGCATTTT.

The chain carries TRBV12-3 or TRBV12-4 and TRBJ2-7; 7 nucleotides align to TRBD2. V shed 5 bases, J shed 7 bases, and the junction held 17 bases outside the gene matches. This CDR3 is built from 16 residues. The CDR3 sequence: CASSPGTTRAAGEQYF. As DNA, the CDR3 is TGTGCCAGCAGTCCCGGGACTACCCGCGCCGCGGGGGAGCAGTACTTC.